Below, 21 T cell receptor beta chains from the same sample are listed, as sequenced in a study of T cell responses to AZD1222 COVID-19 vaccine. Sequenced by immunoSEQ multiplex PCR; TCRdb stores in-frame clones only, minus some. The data hold roughly 180,000 clones, with 88% observed a single time. This material consisted of peripheral blood, taken on day 0 of AZD1222 vaccination. All receptors come from an adult in good health.

There are a few counts of this clone. The V gene is TRBV11-2, the J gene TRBJ1-2; D uncertain. The germline CDR1 and CDR2 sequences are SGHAT and FQNNGV. Between the trimmed V and J ends, which lost 0 bases and 7 bases, there was a span of 9 bases. This CDR3 is 13 amino acids long. The CDR3 here is CASSLELLSGYTF. CDR3 nucleotide sequence: TGTGCCAGCAGCTTAGAGCTCCTAAGTGGCTACACCTTC.

The chain is built from TRBV5-4 and TRBJ2-2, with D possibly being TRBD2 (6 bases). V was clipped by 0 bases and J by 6 bases, with 6 bases between them. Germline CDR1 SGHNT, CDR2 YYREEE (reference sequence). The CDR3 spans 13 residues. DNA of the CDR3: TGTGCCAGCAGCTTGGGCGGGGCCGGGGAGCTGTTTTTT. It encodes CASSLGGAGELFF.

The chain carries TRBV5-1 and TRBJ1-2, with D tentatively TRBD1 (6 bases). V shed 2 bases and J shed 1 base, with 12 bases lying between them. The CDR3 totals 15 residues. CDR1 and CDR2 (germline): SGHRS, YFSETQ. CDR3 in DNA: TGCGCCAGCAGCTTCGGGGGCCGCCATAACTATGGCTACACCTTC. Translating it yields CASSFGGRHNYGYTF.

V gene TRBV6-5 combines with J gene TRBJ2-2; no reliable D call. The CDR3 spans 14 residues. Germline values: CDR1 MNHEY, CDR2 SVGAGI. Trimming pared 7 bases from V and 0 bases from J, leaving 9 bases between. This chain's CDR3 is CASTGWANTGELFF. The CDR3 DNA is TGTGCCAGCACTGGCTGGGCGAACACCGGGGAGCTGTTTTTT.

This rearrangement joins TRBV5-1 to TRBJ1-1; no reliable D call. This CDR3 region has 12 residues. The germline V gene encodes CDR1 SGHRS and CDR2 YFSETQ. V lost 1 base, J lost 4 bases, and 5 bases lay in between. CDR3 DNA sequence: TGCGCCAGCAGCTTGTCGGGCACTGAAGCTTTCTTT. Its protein is CASSLSGTEAFF.

This chain connects TRBV28 to TRBJ1-4; no firm D call. The germline V gene has CDR1 MDHEN and CDR2 SYDVKM. This CDR3 has 19 residues. V lost 2 bases to trimming and J lost 5 bases, with 24 bases between them. The CDR3 spells CASSLVGVDSRNLNEKLFF. For the CDR3, the DNA is TGTGCCAGCAGTTTAGTCGGGGTCGACTCAAGAAATTTAAATGAAAAACTGTTTTTT.

The CDR3 loop reads CASSQPILAGISYEQYF. The CDR3 coding sequence is TGTGCCAGCAGCCAACCGATACTAGCGGGGATCTCCTACGAGCAGTACTTC. The gene calls are TRBV5-6 and TRBJ2-7, with TRBD2 matching over 10 bases. Germline CDR1 is SGHDT and CDR2 is YYEEEE. V lost 4 bases and J lost 0; bases outside the gene matches: 10. The CDR3 extends over 17 amino acids.

The chain is built from TRBV6-5 and TRBJ2-5; D gene uncertain. The CDR3 runs 14 residues. V lost 2 bases and J 2 bases, leaving 9 bases between the germline ends. Germline values: CDR1 MNHEY, CDR2 SVGAGI. The CDR3 DNA sequence: TGTGCCAGCAGTTACCTACTGGATCAAGAGACCCAGTACTTC. Translating gives CASSYLLDQETQYF.

Concerning this clone: This same CDR3 is encoded by further DNA sequences in the sample. The CDR3 here is CASSLEGGGNTIYF. CDR3 coding DNA: TGCGCCAGCAGCTTGGAAGGGGGAGGAAACACCATATATTTT. This rearrangement joins TRBV5-1 to TRBJ1-3; possibly TRBD1 for D (6 bases). There are 14 residues in the CDR3. Germline V gene sequence: CDR1 SGHRS, CDR2 YFSETQ. Trimming cost V 0 bases and J 4 bases, with 8 bases left between them.

CDR3 protein: CASSTGQKTYGYTF. The CDR3 DNA follows: TGTGCCAGTAGTACGGGACAGAAGACCTATGGCTACACCTTC. The chain employs TRBV19 and TRBJ1-2; 7 nucleotides line up with TRBD1. Trimming took 4 bases from V and 4 from J; bases not matched to a gene: 6. Germline CDR1 LNHDA, CDR2 SQIVND (reference sequence). The CDR3 loop spans 14 amino acids.

CDR3 sequence reads: CASSIGGETQYF. The DNA of the CDR3 is TGTGCCAGTAGTATTGGCGGTGAGACCCAGTACTTC. The rearrangement joins TRBV19 to TRBJ2-5; D gene uncertain. Looked up from germline, CDR1 is LNHDA and CDR2 is SQIVND (reference sequence). The V gene lost 3 bases and the J gene lost 5 bases, with 7 bases spanning the gap. This CDR3 contains 12 residues.

The chain carries TRBV23-1 and TRBJ2-1; the D is unclear. TRBV23-1 has ORF status, its function being uncertain. Trimming removed 8 bases from V and 0 bases from J, with 14 bases in between. The CDR3 consists of 15 residues. CDR3 in DNA: TGCGCCAGCTCGTCCGTGGTCGGCTCCTACAATGAGCAGTTCTTC. Its translation is CASSSVVGSYNEQFF.

A few counts support this clone. This chain uses TRBV10-2 with TRBJ2-2; D is perhaps TRBD1 (6 bases). Germline V gives CDR1 WSHSY, CDR2 SAAADI. The CDR3 sequence is 14 residues long. V was trimmed by 7 bases and J by 6 bases, leaving 15 bases between them. CDR3 protein: CASILAQGSGELFF. The CDR3 coding sequence is TGCGCCAGCATTTTAGCGCAGGGGTCCGGGGAGCTGTTTTTT.

This clone showed up just a few times. This rearrangement joins TRBV5-4 to TRBJ2-7; D possibly uses TRBD1 or TRBD2 (5 bases each). Germline CDR1 and CDR2: SGHNT and YYREEE (reference sequence). The germline V and J ends were trimmed by 3 bases and 0 bases, with 13 bases remaining between them. This CDR3 spans 15 amino acids. CDR3 sequence (DNA): TGTGCCAGCAGCTCGGGGCTAGGTGGCTCCTACGAGCAGTACTTC. It specifies CASSSGLGGSYEQYF.

The table lists this clone with a count of one. This specimen includes other DNA sequences encoding the same CDR3. The chain has TRBV9 and TRBJ1-1, with TRBD1 matching 8 bases. Trimming at V came to 0 bases and at J to 1 base, leaving 2 bases not matched to a gene. The CDR3 spans 15 residues. CDR1 is SGDLS, CDR2 YYNGEE, per germline. The CDR3 bases are TGTGCCAGCAGCGTAGCAGGGGGCTCGAACACTGAAGCTTTCTTT. This codes for CASSVAGGSNTEAFF.

The rearrangement links TRBV10-1 to TRBJ1-1; D gene uncertain. This CDR3 has 13 residues. V was trimmed by 4 bases and J by 2 bases, leaving 8 bases between them. Germline CDR1 reads WNHNN; CDR2 reads SYGVQD (reference sequence). The CDR3 spells CASSGDLNTEAFF. CDR3 sequence (DNA): TGCGCCAGCAGTGGAGACCTTAACACTGAAGCTTTCTTT.

CDR3 nucleotides: TGTGCCAGCAGTTACTCAAGGGGCAGGGGTGGTCAGCCCCAGCATTTT. It encodes CASSYSRGRGGQPQHF. V usage is TRBV6-2 or TRBV6-3 and J usage is TRBJ1-5; possibly TRBD1 for D (6 bases). Trimming took off 0 bases at V and 6 bases at J, with 15 bases between the two ends. This CDR3 is 16 amino acids long. The V gene's germline CDR1 is MNHEY and CDR2 SVGEGT.

This clone was seen only once. J is TRBJ2-1 and V is TRBV28; no clear D gene. The germline gives CDR1 MDHEN, CDR2 SYDVKM. V gave up 7 bases and J gave up 5 bases, with 12 bases separating them. This CDR3 is built from 13 residues. The CDR3 coding sequence is TGTGCCAGCACTCGAGTTACCCACAATGAGCAGTTCTTC. It is translated as CASTRVTHNEQFF.

This sequence joins TRBV5-1 and TRBJ2-1; no firm D call. The CDR3 loop spans 12 amino acids. Per germline, CDR1 SGHRS and CDR2 YFSETQ. V lost 4 bases, J lost 9 bases, and 11 bases lay in between. CDR3 in amino acids: CASSRTPAEQFF. CDR3 nucleotides: TGCGCCAGCAGCCGGACCCCCGCTGAGCAGTTCTTC.

V gene TRBV4-1 combines with J gene TRBJ2-2; 9 bases match TRBD2. Germline V gene data show CDR1 as MGHRA and CDR2 as YSYEKL. CDR3 size: 15 residues. The V segment lost 0 bases and the J segment 8 bases; nucleotides outside the gene matches: 4. The CDR3 DNA is TGCGCCAGCAGCCAAGAGGGACTAGCTACGGGGGAGCTGTTTTTT. The encoded protein is CASSQEGLATGELFF.

The chain carries TRBV7-9 and TRBJ2-7; the D gene is possibly TRBD2 (6 bases). The CDR3 length is 13 residues. V shed 2 bases and J shed 5 bases, with 10 bases lying between them. Per the germline V gene, CDR1 is SEHNR and CDR2 is FQNEAQ (reference sequence). The CDR3 sequence is CASSLLRENEQYF. The CDR3 nucleotides are TGTGCCAGCAGCTTACTCCGGGAGAACGAGCAGTACTTC.